This is a list of T cell receptor beta chains from one sample in a study of beta chain features in type 1 diabetes. This table comes from immunoSEQ multiplex PCR, and its TCRdb copy is limited to in-frame clones, with some not included. The data hold about 360,000 clones, with roughly 13% observed a single time. The sequencing input was naive CD4+ T cells from blood. The receptors stem from a man between 18 and 29 years old in good health. Each CDR3 is given with its conserved first and last residue. The order of the fields is D gene, J gene, clone size, V gene, CDR3 DNA, CDR3 protein. D genes are given only for firm matches. Clone size is not always given. Where it is, it says once, few, many or a class for expanded clones.

TRBD1,TRBJ2-4,NA,TRBV19,TGTGCCAGTAGTATTCTCGGGACAGTTGATGCCAAAAACATTCAGTACTTC,CASSILGTVDAKNIQYF
NA,TRBJ1-4,few,TRBV4-2,TGTGCCAGCAGCCAAGCATCCCGGGAAAAACTGTTTTTT,CASSQASREKLFF
TRBD2,TRBJ2-1,NA,TRBV9,TGTGCCAGCAGCCCCACTAGCGGGAGTTACAATGAGCAGTTCTTC,CASSPTSGSYNEQFF
NA,TRBJ1-5,NA,TRBV6-5,TGTGCCAGCAGTTCGGGGGAGAGGAATCAGCCCCAGCATTTT,CASSSGERNQPQHF
TRBD2,TRBJ2-2,NA,TRBV9,TGTGCCAGCAGCGTAGAGCCCAGGCTAGCGGGCACCGGGGAGCTGTTTTTT,CASSVEPRLAGTGELFF
TRBD1,TRBJ2-2,few,TRBV5-4,TGTGCCAGCAGCCTTGGGGGACAGAGGGGTTGGGCCGGGGAGCTGTTTTTT,CASSLGGQRGWAGELFF
NA,TRBJ2-3,NA,TRBV11-2,TGTGCCAGCAGCTTGCCCCCGGGCGGGTCCTTTTACACAGATACGCAGTATTTT,CASSLPPGGSFYTDTQYF
NA,TRBJ2-3,NA,TRBV9,TGTGCCAGCAGCGTAGACCCGGGGGGCACAGATACGCAGTATTTT,CASSVDPGGTDTQYF
NA,TRBJ1-2,NA,TRBV14,TGTGCCAGCAGGGGGAGAAACTATGGCTACACCTTC,CASRGRNYGYTF
TRBD2,TRBJ2-1,NA,TRBV7-2,TGTGCCAGCAGCTTAGTGCGGGAGGGGAATGAGCAGTTCTTC,CASSLVREGNEQFF
TRBD1,TRBJ1-5,few,TRBV6-1,TGTGCCAGCAGTGCGCTGGCCGGGACAGCCGATCAGCCCCAGCATTTT,CASSALAGTADQPQHF
TRBD1,TRBJ2-4,few,TRBV7-2,TGTGCCAGCAGCTCGCCCTCGGGACAGGGGGCCTCGGCCAAAAACATTCAGTACTTC,CASSSPSGQGASAKNIQYF
NA,TRBJ2-7,few,TRBV7-9,TGTGCCAGCAGCATTTCGACAGCGACCTACGAGCAGTACTTC,CASSISTATYEQYF
NA,TRBJ2-1,few,TRBV1,TGCACCAGCAGCCAAGACTCAGACAGAATCTACAATGAGCAGTTCTTC,CTSSQDSDRIYNEQFF
NA,TRBJ1-2,NA,TRBV5-4,TGTGCCAGCAGCCGGGAGGACGGCCCCTACTATGGCTACACCTTC,CASSREDGPYYGYTF
NA,TRBJ2-1,few,TRBV28,TGTGCCAGCAGTCCCCGGGGATTCCGGAGCTCCTACAATGAGCAGTTCTTC,CASSPRGFRSSYNEQFF